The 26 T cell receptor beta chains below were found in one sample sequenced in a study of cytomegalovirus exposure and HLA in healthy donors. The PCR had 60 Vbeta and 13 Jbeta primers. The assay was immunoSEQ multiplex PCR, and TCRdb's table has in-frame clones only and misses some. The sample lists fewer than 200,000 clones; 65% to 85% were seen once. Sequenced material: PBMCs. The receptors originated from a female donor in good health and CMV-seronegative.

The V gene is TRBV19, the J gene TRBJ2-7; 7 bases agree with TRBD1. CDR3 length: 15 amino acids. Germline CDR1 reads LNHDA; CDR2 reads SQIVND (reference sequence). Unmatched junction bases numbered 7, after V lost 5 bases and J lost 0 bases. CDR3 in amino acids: CASSSLGQDSYEQYF. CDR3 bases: TGTGCCAGTAGTTCCCTTGGACAGGACTCCTACGAGCAGTACTTC.

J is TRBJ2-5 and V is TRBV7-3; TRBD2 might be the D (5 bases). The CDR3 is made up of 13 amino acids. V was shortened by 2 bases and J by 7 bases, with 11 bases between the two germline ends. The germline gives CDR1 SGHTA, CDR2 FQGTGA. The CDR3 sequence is CASSLPPEGTQYF. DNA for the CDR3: TGTGCCAGCAGCTTACCCCCCGAGGGGACCCAGTACTTC.

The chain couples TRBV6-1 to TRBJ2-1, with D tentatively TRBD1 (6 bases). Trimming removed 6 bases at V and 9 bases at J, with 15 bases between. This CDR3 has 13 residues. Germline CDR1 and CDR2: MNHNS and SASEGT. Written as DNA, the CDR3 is TGTGCCAGCAGCCGACAGGCCTCGGGTGAGCAGTTCTTC. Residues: CASSRQASGEQFF.

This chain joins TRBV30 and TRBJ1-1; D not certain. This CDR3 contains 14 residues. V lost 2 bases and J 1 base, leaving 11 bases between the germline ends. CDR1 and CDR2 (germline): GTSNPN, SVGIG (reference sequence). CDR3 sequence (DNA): TGTGCCTGGAGTAACTTAAACCCGAACACTGAAGCTTTCTTT. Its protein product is CAWSNLNPNTEAFF. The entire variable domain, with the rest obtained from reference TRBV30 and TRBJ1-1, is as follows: SQTIHQWPATLVQPVGSPLSLECTVEGTSNPNLYWYRQAAGRGLQLLFYSVGIGQISSEVPQNLSASRPQDRQFILSSKKLLLSDSGFYLCAWSNLNPNTEAFFGQGTRLTVV.

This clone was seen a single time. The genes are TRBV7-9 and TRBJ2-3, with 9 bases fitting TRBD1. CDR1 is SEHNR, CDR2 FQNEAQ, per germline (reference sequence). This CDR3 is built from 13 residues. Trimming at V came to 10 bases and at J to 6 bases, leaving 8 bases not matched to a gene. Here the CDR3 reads CATKDRGYDTQYF. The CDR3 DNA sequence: TGTGCCACCAAGGACAGGGGATACGATACGCAGTATTTT.

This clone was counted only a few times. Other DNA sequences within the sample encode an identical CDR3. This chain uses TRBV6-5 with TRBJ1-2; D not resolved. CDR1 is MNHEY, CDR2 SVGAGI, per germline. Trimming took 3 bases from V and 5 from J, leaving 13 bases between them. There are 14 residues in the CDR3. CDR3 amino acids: CASSYTGRGYGYTF. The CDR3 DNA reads TGTGCCAGCAGTTATACTGGCCGCGGGTATGGCTACACCTTC.

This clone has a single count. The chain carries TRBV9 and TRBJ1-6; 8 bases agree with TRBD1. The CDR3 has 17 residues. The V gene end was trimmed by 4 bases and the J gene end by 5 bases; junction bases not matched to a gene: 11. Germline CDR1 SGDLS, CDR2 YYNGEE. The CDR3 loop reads CASSPLGQVSNNSPLHF. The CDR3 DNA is TGTGCCAGCAGCCCCTTGGGACAGGTCTCTAATAATTCACCCCTCCACTTT.

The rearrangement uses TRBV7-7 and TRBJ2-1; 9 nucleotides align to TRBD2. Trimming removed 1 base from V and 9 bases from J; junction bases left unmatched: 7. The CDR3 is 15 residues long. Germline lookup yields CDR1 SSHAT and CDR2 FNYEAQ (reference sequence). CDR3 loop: CASSLGGAGGSEQFF. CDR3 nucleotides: TGTGCCAGCAGCTTAGGGGGAGCGGGGGGAAGTGAGCAGTTCTTC.

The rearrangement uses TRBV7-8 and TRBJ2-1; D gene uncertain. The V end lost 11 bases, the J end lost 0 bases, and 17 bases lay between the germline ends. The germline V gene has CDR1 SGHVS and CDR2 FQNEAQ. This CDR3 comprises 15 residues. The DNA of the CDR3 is TGTGCCGTTACCCGACTCCCTGACTCCTACAATGAGCAGTTCTTC. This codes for CAVTRLPDSYNEQFF. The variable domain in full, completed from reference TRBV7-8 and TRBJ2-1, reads GAGVSQSPRYKVAKRGQDVALRCDPISGHVSLFWYQQALGQGPEFLTYFQNEAQLDKSGLPSDRFFAERPEGSVSTLKIQRTQQEDSAVYLCAVTRLPDSYNEQFFGPGTRLTVL.

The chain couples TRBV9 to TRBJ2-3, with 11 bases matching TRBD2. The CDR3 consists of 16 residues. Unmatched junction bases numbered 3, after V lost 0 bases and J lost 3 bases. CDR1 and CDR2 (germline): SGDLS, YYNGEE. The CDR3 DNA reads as TGTGCCAGCAGCGTAGCTTTAGCGGGGGGGACAGATACGCAGTATTTT. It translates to CASSVALAGGTDTQYF.

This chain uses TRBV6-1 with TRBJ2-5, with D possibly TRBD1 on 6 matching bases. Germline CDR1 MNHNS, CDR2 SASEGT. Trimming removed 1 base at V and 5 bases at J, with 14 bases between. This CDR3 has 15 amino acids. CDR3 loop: CASSEGRRGIETQYF. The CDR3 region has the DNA TGTGCCAGCAGTGAAGGTCGCAGGGGCATCGAGACCCAGTACTTC.

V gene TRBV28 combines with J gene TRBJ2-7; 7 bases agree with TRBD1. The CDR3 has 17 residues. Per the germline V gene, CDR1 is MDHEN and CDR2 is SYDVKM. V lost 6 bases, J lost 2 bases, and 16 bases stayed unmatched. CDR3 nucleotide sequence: TGTGCCAGCAGAAGGGCCGCCTCCGGGACAGTTACCTACGAGCAGTACTTC. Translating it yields CASRRAASGTVTYEQYF.

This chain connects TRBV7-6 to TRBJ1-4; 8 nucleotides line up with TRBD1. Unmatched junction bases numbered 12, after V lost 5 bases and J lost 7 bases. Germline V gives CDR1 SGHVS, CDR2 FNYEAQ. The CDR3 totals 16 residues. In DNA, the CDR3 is TGTGCCAGCAGCCTAGGGCATCAACAGGGGGGTGAAAAACTGTTTTTT. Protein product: CASSLGHQQGGEKLFF.

The CDR3 protein is CASSAPGQGYFSGYTF. CDR3 DNA sequence: TGTGCCAGCAGCGCCCCTGGGCAGGGGTATTTCTCTGGCTACACCTTC. The V gene is TRBV9, the J gene TRBJ1-2, with D tentatively TRBD1 (6 bases). Trimming stripped 3 bases from V and 7 bases from J, with 22 bases between. Germline CDR1 SGDLS, CDR2 YYNGEE. The CDR3 has 16 residues.

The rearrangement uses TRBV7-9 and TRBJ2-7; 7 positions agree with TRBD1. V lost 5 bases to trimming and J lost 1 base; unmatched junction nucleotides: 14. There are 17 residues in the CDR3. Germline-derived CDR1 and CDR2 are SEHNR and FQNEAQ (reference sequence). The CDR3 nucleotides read TGTGCCAGCAGCGTGACTGTAGCCCAGGGGGTTTCCTACGAGCAGTACTTC. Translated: CASSVTVAQGVSYEQYF.

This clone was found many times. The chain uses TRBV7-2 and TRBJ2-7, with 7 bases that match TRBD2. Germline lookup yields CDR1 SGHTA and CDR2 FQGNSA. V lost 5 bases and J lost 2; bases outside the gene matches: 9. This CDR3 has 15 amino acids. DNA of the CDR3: TGTGCCAGCAGCCCTTCCAGCGGGGCTCCCTACGAGCAGTACTTC. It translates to CASSPSSGAPYEQYF.

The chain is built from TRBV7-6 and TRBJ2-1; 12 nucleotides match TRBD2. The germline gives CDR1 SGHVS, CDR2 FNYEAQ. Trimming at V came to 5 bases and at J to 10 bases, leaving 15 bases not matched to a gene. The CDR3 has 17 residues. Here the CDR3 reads CASSPRTSGASTGEQFF. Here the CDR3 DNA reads TGTGCCAGCAGCCCACGGACTAGCGGGGCCAGCACGGGCGAGCAGTTCTTC.

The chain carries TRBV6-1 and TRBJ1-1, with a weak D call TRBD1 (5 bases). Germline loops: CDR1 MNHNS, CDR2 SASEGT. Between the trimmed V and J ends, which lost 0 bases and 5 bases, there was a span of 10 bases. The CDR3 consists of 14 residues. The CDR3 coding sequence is TGTGCCAGCAGTGAAGCGACAGTTTTAACTGAAGCTTTCTTT. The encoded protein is CASSEATVLTEAFF.

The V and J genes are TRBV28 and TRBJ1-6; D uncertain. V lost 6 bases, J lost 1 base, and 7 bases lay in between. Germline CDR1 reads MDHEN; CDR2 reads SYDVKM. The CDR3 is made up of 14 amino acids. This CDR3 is CASRGESYNSPLHF. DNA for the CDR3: TGTGCCAGCAGGGGCGAGTCCTATAATTCACCCCTCCACTTT.

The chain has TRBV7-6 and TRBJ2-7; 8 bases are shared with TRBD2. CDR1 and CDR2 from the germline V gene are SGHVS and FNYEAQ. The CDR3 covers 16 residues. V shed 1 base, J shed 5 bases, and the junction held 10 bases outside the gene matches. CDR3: CASSLDARSGRHEQYF. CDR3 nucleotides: TGTGCCAGCAGCTTAGACGCACGGAGCGGGAGACACGAGCAGTACTTC.

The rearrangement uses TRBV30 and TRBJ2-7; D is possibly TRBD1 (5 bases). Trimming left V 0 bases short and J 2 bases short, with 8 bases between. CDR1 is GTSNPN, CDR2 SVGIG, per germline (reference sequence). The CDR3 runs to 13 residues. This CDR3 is CAWSVVGAYEQYF. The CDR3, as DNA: TGTGCCTGGAGTGTGGTAGGGGCCTACGAGCAGTACTTC.

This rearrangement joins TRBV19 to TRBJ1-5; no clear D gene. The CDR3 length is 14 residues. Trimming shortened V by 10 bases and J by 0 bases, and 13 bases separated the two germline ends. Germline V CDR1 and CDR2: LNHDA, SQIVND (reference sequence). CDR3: CATAAGNSNQPQHF. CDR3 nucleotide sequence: TGTGCCACCGCGGCGGGGAATAGCAATCAGCCCCAGCATTTT.

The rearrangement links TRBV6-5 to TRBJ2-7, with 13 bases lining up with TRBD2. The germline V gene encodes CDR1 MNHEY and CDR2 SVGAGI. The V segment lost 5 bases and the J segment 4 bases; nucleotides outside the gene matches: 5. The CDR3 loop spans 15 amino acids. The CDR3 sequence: CASSKGTSGVYEQYF. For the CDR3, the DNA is TGTGCCAGCAGTAAGGGGACTAGCGGGGTGTACGAGCAGTACTTC.

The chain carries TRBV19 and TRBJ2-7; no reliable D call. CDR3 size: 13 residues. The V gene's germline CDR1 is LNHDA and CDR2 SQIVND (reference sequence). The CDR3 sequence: CQLRVTLTYEQYF. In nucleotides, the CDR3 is TGTCAACTCCGGGTGACTCTCACCTACGAGCAGTACTTC. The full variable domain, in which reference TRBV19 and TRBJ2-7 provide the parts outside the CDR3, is DGGITQSPKYLFRKEGQNVTLSCEQNLNHDAMYWYRQDPGQGLRLIYYSQIVNDFQKGDIAEGYSVSREKKESFPLTVTSAQKNPTAFYLCQLRVTLTYEQYFGPGTRLTVT.

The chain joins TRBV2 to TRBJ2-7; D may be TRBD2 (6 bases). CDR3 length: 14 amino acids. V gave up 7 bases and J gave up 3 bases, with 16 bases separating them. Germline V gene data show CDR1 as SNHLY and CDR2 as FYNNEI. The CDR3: CASIAQAGLYEQYF. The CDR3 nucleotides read TGTGCCAGCATCGCACAGGCGGGGCTCTACGAGCAGTACTTC.

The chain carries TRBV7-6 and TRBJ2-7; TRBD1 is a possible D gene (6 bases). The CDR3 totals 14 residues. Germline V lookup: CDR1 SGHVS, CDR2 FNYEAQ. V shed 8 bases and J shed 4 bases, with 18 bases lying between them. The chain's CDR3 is CASSTGTSSYEQYF. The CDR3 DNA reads TGTGCCAGCTCAACCGGGACATCCTCTTACGAGCAGTACTTC.